What follows are 12 T cell receptor beta chains derived from one specimen sequenced in a study of regulatory T cells in long-lasting Graves disease. The sample's time point: newly diagnosed GD, antithyroid drugs for less than 3 months. PBMC-extracted RNA yielded the TCR library. Arm-PCR of CDR3 regions and iRepertoire HTBI primers were used to build TCR beta libraries. Via MiXCR, TCRdb re-called the multiplex PCR reads, giving one row per CDR3 protein. The sample includes about 540,000 distinct CDR3 sequences, approximately 13% of them seen just once. These data also featured in a second study, about T cells in Graves' hyperthyroidism and ophthalmopathy.

Sequenced material: peripheral blood mononuclear cells (PBMCs), taken at new diagnosis, from a patient treated with antithyroid drugs. The source is a man younger than 40 with Graves disease.

This clonotype was detected only a few times. This chain links TRBV18 with TRBJ2-1; 7 bases align to TRBD1. Germline V gene lookup returns CDR1 KGHSH and CDR2 LQKENI. The CDR3 runs 14 residues. Losses at the gene ends were 5 bases for V and 5 bases for J; bases not matched to a gene: 6. For the CDR3, the DNA is TGTGCCAGCTCATTGACAGGGTCCGACAATGAGCAGTTCTTC. This encodes CASSLTGSDNEQFF.

This clonotype was recorded a few times. J is TRBJ1-6 and V is TRBV20-1, with 7 bases that match TRBD1. Trimming removed 0 bases from V and 7 bases from J; junction bases left unmatched: 9. CDR3 length: 16 residues. CDR1 is DFQATT, CDR2 SNEGSKA, per germline (reference sequence). CDR3 nucleotides: TGCAGTGCTAGAGATCGTCGGACAGGCCTAAATTCACCCCTCCACTTT. Translation gives CSARDRRTGLNSPLHF.

The chain uses TRBV18 and TRBJ1-1; 7 bases are shared with TRBD1. J was trimmed by 1 base and V by 10 bases; bases with no gene match: 6. From germline, CDR1 is KGHSH and CDR2 LQKENI. The CDR3 is made up of 13 amino acids. The CDR3 loop is CATQGGQNTEAFF. The CDR3 nucleotides read TGTGCCACCCAGGGGGGGCAGAACACTGAAGCTTTCTTT.

This clonotype has a count of ten or more. This chain connects TRBV7-9 to TRBJ2-7; maybe TRBD2 (5 bases). CDR1 SEHNR and CDR2 FQNEAQ come from the germline V gene (reference sequence). This CDR3 has 13 amino acids. V was cut by 3 bases and J by 1 base, with 7 bases left in between. For the CDR3, the DNA is TGTGCCAGCAGCTTGAGGGAATCCTACGAGCAGTACTTC. Protein: CASSLRESYEQYF. The full variable domain, with the rest looked up from reference TRBV7-9 and TRBJ2-7, is DTGVSQNPRHKITKRGQNVTFRCDPISEHNRLYWYRQTLGQGPEFLTYFQNEAQLEKSRLLSDRFSAERPKGSFSTLEIQRTEQGDSAMYLCASSLRESYEQYFGPGTRLTVT.

This clonotype has a count of ten or more. This sequence joins TRBV11-2 and TRBJ2-1; unclear D gene. Germline V gene lookup returns CDR1 SGHAT and CDR2 FQNNGV. The CDR3 sequence is 11 residues long. Trimming took off 5 bases at V and 9 bases at J, with 8 bases between the two ends. The CDR3: CASSPQFEQFF. CDR3 nucleotides: TGTGCCAGCAGCCCCCAGTTTGAGCAGTTCTTC.

At least ten counts were recorded for this clonotype. V gene TRBV10-3 combines with J gene TRBJ2-3, with D perhaps being TRBD1 or TRBD2 (5 bases each). V gave up 9 bases and J gave up 8 bases, with 24 bases separating them. The CDR3 consists of 15 residues. CDR1 and CDR2 from the germline V gene are ENHRY and SYGVKD. The CDR3 sequence is CAIYGGARGLGTQYF. CDR3 DNA: TGTGCCATTTATGGGGGTGCTCGAGGATTGGGTACGCAGTATTTT.

This clonotype was seen more than once but under ten times. V and J are TRBV7-8 and TRBJ2-7; D remains unclear. V dropped 5 bases and J dropped 5 bases, with 7 bases sitting between them. The CDR3 spans 11 residues. Germline values: CDR1 SGHVS, CDR2 FQNEAQ. The CDR3 loop reads CASSTSNEQYF. CDR3 in DNA: TGTGCCAGCAGCACGTCCAACGAGCAGTACTTC.

The V gene is TRBV20-1, the J gene TRBJ2-3; D possibly corresponds to TRBD2 (6 bases). The CDR3 is made up of 14 amino acids. With 6 bases removed from V and 4 bases from J, the gap between germline ends came to 17 bases. Germline lookup yields CDR1 DFQATT and CDR2 SNEGSKA (reference sequence). In DNA form, the CDR3 reads TGCAGTGCCAGAAGAGTGGGAGGCCCAGATACGCAGTATTTT. Its translation is CSARRVGGPDTQYF.

J is TRBJ1-5 and V is TRBV6-2 or TRBV6-3; D is perhaps TRBD1 (5 bases). This CDR3 has 16 amino acids. Germline values: CDR1 MNHEY, CDR2 SVGEGT. V dropped 2 bases and J dropped 2 bases, with 13 bases sitting between them. Here the CDR3 reads CASSYRGLGRNQPQHF. The CDR3, as DNA: TGTGCCAGCAGTTACAGGGGACTGGGGCGCAATCAGCCCCAGCATTTT.

At least ten counts were recorded for this clonotype. The chain recombines TRBV12-3 or TRBV12-4 with TRBJ2-5, with 8 nucleotides matching TRBD2. The ends lost 3 bases at V and 3 bases at J; junction bases unmatched: 0. This CDR3 has 13 residues. The CDR3 protein is CASSFSGKETQYF. The DNA of the CDR3 is TGTGCCAGCAGTTTTAGCGGGAAAGAGACCCAGTACTTC.

The table lists this clonotype with a few counts. The chain carries TRBV7-2 and TRBJ2-1, with a possible D match to TRBD2 (6 bases). V lost 7 bases to trimming and J lost 6 bases, with 16 bases between them. Per germline, CDR1 SGHTA and CDR2 FQGNSA. The CDR3 length is 14 residues. CDR3 in amino acids: CASTAKLAANEQFF. The CDR3 DNA is TGTGCCAGCACCGCAAAACTAGCAGCCAATGAGCAGTTCTTC.

This clonotype was recorded at least ten times. This chain joins TRBV27 and TRBJ2-7; 9 bases line up with TRBD1. With 4 bases clipped from V and 4 bases from J, the junction kept 8 bases outside the gene matches. This CDR3 region has 15 residues. Germline assignment: CDR1 MNHEY and CDR2 SMNVEV (reference sequence). CDR3 DNA sequence: TGTGCCAGCAGTTCGAATACAGGGGGCGGTTACGAGCAGTACTTC. Its protein is CASSSNTGGGYEQYF.